What follows are 8 T cell receptor beta chains derived from one specimen sequenced in a study of cytomegalovirus exposure and HLA in healthy donors. In the PCR, 60 Vbeta and 13 Jbeta primers were used. Sequenced by immunoSEQ multiplex PCR; TCRdb stores in-frame clones only, minus some. The sample lists approximately 70,000 clones, about two thirds occurring once. The sequenced material came from PBMCs. Receptors originate from a woman aged 40-49 years in good health and CMV-seropositive.

The rearrangement joins TRBV4-1 to TRBJ2-5, with 11 bases matching TRBD2. The V segment lost 3 bases and the J segment 1 base; nucleotides outside the gene matches: 10. The CDR3 is 18 residues long. CDR1 and CDR2 (germline): MGHRA, YSYEKL. In DNA, the CDR3 is TGCGCCAGCAGCCAGACATCTACCGGGACTAGCGGCCAAGAGACCCAGTACTTC. Its protein is CASSQTSTGTSGQETQYF.

The J gene is TRBJ2-3, the V gene TRBV5-4; D call uncertain. CDR3 length: 14 residues. Germline CDR1 and CDR2: SGHNT and YYREEE (reference sequence). Between the trimmed V and J ends, which lost 3 bases and 3 bases, there was a span of 11 bases. The CDR3 region is CASSSKIRTDTQYF. The CDR3 DNA sequence: TGTGCCAGCAGCTCGAAAATCCGGACAGATACGCAGTATTTT. Based on the CDR3 plus reference TRBV5-4 and TRBJ2-3, the full variable domain is ETGVTQSPTHLIKTRGQQVTLRCSSQSGHNTVSWYQQALGQGPQFIFQYYREEENGRGNFPPRFSGLQFPNYSSELNVNALELDDSALYLCASSSKIRTDTQYFGPGTRLTVL.

The rearrangement uses TRBV10-3 and TRBJ1-2, with unresolved D. V was pared by 3 bases and J by 8 bases, with 10 bases between. Germline CDR1 ENHRY, CDR2 SYGVKD. The CDR3 loop spans 12 amino acids. The CDR3 DNA sequence: TGTGCCATCAGTGATCCTTCAGCGGGCTACACCTTC. This sequence encodes CAISDPSAGYTF.

The gene calls are TRBV19 and TRBJ1-4; no reliable D call. The CDR3 is 13 amino acids. Trimming took 6 bases from V and 4 from J, leaving 9 bases between them. Germline V gene lookup returns CDR1 LNHDA and CDR2 SQIVND (reference sequence). In DNA, the CDR3 is TGTGCCAGTAGACGGAGGCTTAATGAAAAACTGTTTTTT. It translates to CASRRRLNEKLFF. Variable domain in full (rest from reference TRBV19 and TRBJ1-4): DGGITQSPKYLFRKEGQNVTLSCEQNLNHDAMYWYRQDPGQGLRLIYYSQIVNDFQKGDIAEGYSVSREKKESFPLTVTSAQKNPTAFYLCASRRRLNEKLFFGSGTQLSVL.

The V and J genes are TRBV2 and TRBJ2-5; perhaps TRBD2 as D (5 bases). Germline CDR1 is SNHLY and CDR2 is FYNNEI. CDR3 size: 14 residues. V lost 6 bases and J 3 bases, leaving 14 bases between the germline ends. CDR3 loop: CASRRESGEETQYF. CDR3 DNA: TGTGCCAGCAGGAGGGAATCCGGGGAAGAGACCCAGTACTTC.

This clone was detected only once. J is TRBJ2-3 and V is TRBV9, with D tentatively TRBD2 (7 bases). The germline CDR1 and CDR2 sequences are SGDLS and YYNGEE. This CDR3 has 17 amino acids. The V end was cut by 3 bases, the J end by 1 base, with 18 bases between. CDR3 region: CASSGRGGRARTDTQYF. The CDR3 nucleotides are TGTGCCAGCAGCGGCCGAGGGGGGAGGGCCCGCACAGATACGCAGTATTTT.

The chain uses TRBV6-1 and TRBJ2-3; tentative D call: TRBD2 (7 bases). The V and J ends lost 7 bases and 0 bases respectively, with 11 bases between them. The CDR3 sequence is 14 residues long. Germline values: CDR1 MNHNS, CDR2 SASEGT. The CDR3 sequence is CASMRGRSTDTQYF. CDR3 DNA: TGTGCCAGCATGCGGGGGCGGAGCACAGATACGCAGTATTTT.

The genes are TRBV7-9 and TRBJ1-2, with TRBD1 matching 9 bases. The germline V gene has CDR1 SEHNR and CDR2 FQNEAQ (reference sequence). V dropped 0 bases and J dropped 2; count of bases not matched to a gene: 4. The CDR3 covers 16 residues. CDR3 region: CASSLAPGQGNYGYTF. CDR3 sequence (DNA): TGTGCCAGCAGCTTAGCGCCGGGACAGGGAAACTATGGCTACACCTTC.